The 29 T cell receptor beta chains below come from one sample, sequenced in a study of blood T cells in healthy people across ages. Through a sample-barcoded 5' primer and a J-beta primer mix, a second PCR was run for roughly 6 to 12 cycles. TCRdb analysed the 5' RACE reads with MiXCR anew, one entry per CDR3 protein. The sample contains around 1,000,000 distinct CDR3 sequences, less than 25% of which appear only once. Another study also made use of these data, one on T cells of mothers and their children.

The sample was blood. The receptors were sampled from a girl under 10 years old in good health.

The chain couples TRBV4-1 to TRBJ2-1; 11 nucleotides line up with TRBD2. CDR3 length equals 16 residues. V shed 3 bases, J shed 7 bases, and the junction held 8 bases outside the gene matches. Germline CDR1 reads MGHRA; CDR2 reads YSYEKL. The CDR3 DNA is TGCGCCAGCAGCCATCCGACTAGCGGGGAACAAAATGAGCAGTTCTTC. Translated, it gives CASSHPTSGEQNEQFF.

The rearrangement joins TRBV7-2 to TRBJ2-5; 11 bases fit TRBD1. Germline V CDR1 and CDR2: SGHTA, FQGNSA. The CDR3 length is 16 residues. The trim removed 5 bases at V and 4 bases at J, leaving 9 bases unmatched. The CDR3 DNA follows: TGTGCCAGCAGCAACCGTCGGACAGGGGGCTTAGAGACCCAGTACTTC. It translates to CASSNRRTGGLETQYF.

The V and J genes are TRBV20-1 and TRBJ2-3; D is ambiguous. This CDR3 spans 15 amino acids. Trimming removed 0 bases at V and 2 bases at J, with 12 bases between. Germline CDR1 reads DFQATT; CDR2 reads SNEGSKA (reference sequence). The CDR3 DNA is TGCAGTGCTAGAGATAAGAGAAAAGTCACAGATACGCAGTATTTT. Translation: CSARDKRKVTDTQYF.

This clonotype was counted a few times. The chain combines TRBV4-3 with TRBJ1-4; D is unresolved. V dropped 0 bases and J dropped 11 bases, with 7 bases sitting between them. In germline, CDR1 is LGHNA, CDR2 YSLEER. The CDR3 length is 12 residues. The CDR3 here is CASSQDKGKLFF. The CDR3 DNA reads as TGCGCCAGCAGCCAAGATAAGGGCAAACTGTTTTTT.

This chain links TRBV29-1 with TRBJ1-2; 10 bases are shared with TRBD1. The CDR3 runs 15 residues. The V and J ends lost 5 bases and 3 bases, in that order; junction bases with no gene match: 9. Germline CDR1 and CDR2: SQVTM and ANQGSEA. Here the CDR3 reads CSVTGQGSGDYGYTF. The DNA for the CDR3 is TGCAGCGTTACGGGACAGGGGTCCGGGGACTATGGCTACACCTTC.

This clonotype appeared a few times. V gene TRBV6-5 combines with J gene TRBJ1-4, with D unresolved. CDR1 and CDR2 from the germline V gene are MNHEY and SVGAGI. Trimming took off 2 bases at V and 0 bases at J, with 10 bases between the two ends. CDR3 length equals 16 residues. The CDR3 reads CASSYVTGTTNEKLFF. DNA for the CDR3: TGTGCCAGCAGTTACGTTACGGGGACAACTAATGAAAAACTGTTTTTT.

The gene calls are TRBV4-3 and TRBJ2-7; weak D call: TRBD1 (5 bases). CDR1 is LGHNA and CDR2 is YSLEER in the germline V gene. The CDR3 is made up of 15 amino acids. The germline V and J ends were trimmed by 0 bases and 3 bases, with 12 bases remaining between them. The CDR3: CASSQDREQDYEQYF. The CDR3 DNA reads as TGCGCCAGCAGCCAAGATAGAGAACAGGACTACGAGCAGTACTTC.

The chain couples TRBV9 to TRBJ2-3; D call uncertain. Deletions cut 3 bases from V and 7 bases from J, with 9 bases between. The CDR3 is made up of 12 amino acids. In germline, CDR1 is SGDLS, CDR2 YYNGEE. As DNA, the CDR3 is TGTGCCAGCAGCGACAGCAGTTATACGCAGTATTTT. It is translated as CASSDSSYTQYF.

This clonotype was detected many times. The CDR3 protein is CASSVDETQYF. As DNA, the CDR3 is TGTGCCAGCAGCGTAGACGAGACCCAGTACTTC. This chain links TRBV9 with TRBJ2-5; D remains ambiguous. The CDR3 is 11 residues long. Germline V lookup: CDR1 SGDLS, CDR2 YYNGEE. The V end was cut by 0 bases, the J end by 5 bases, with 2 bases between.

This chain connects TRBV6-1 to TRBJ2-1, with a possible D match to TRBD2 (5 bases). In germline, CDR1 is MNHNS, CDR2 SASEGT. The CDR3 runs 14 residues. V shed 6 bases and J shed 4 bases, with 13 bases lying between them. CDR3 DNA: TGTGCCAGCAGGGAGGTGATGGGTTACAATGAGCAGTTCTTC. It translates to CASREVMGYNEQFF.

The V call is TRBV5-4, the J call TRBJ2-1; 14 nucleotides line up with TRBD2. The length of the CDR3 is 16 residues. Trimming cost V 6 bases and J 10 bases; bases outside gene matches: 12. The germline CDR1 and CDR2 sequences are SGHNT and YYREEE (reference sequence). DNA of the CDR3: TGTGCCAGCACCGAAGGGACTAGCGGGGGAGGGAGCGAGCAGTTCTTC. Amino acids: CASTEGTSGGGSEQFF.

The CDR3, as DNA: TGCAGCGTTGATTTAGGAGTCTCCGGGGAGCTGTTTTTT. It codes for CSVDLGVSGELFF. V gene TRBV29-1 combines with J gene TRBJ2-2; D uncertain. Germline CDR1 SQVTM, CDR2 ANQGSEA. CDR3 length: 13 amino acids. V was clipped by 3 bases and J by 6 bases, with 11 bases between them.

The sample holds a few counts of this clonotype. This sequence joins TRBV20-1 and TRBJ1-5; TRBD1 matches 7 bases. The CDR3 totals 15 residues. Germline V lookup: CDR1 DFQATT, CDR2 SNEGSKA (reference sequence). V lost 5 bases and J lost 6; bases outside the gene matches: 13. Here the CDR3 reads CSADAQDRDGQPQHF. DNA of the CDR3: TGCAGTGCTGACGCACAAGACAGGGACGGTCAGCCCCAGCATTTT.

On this clonotype itself: It is likely a read error, because the conserved phenylalanine at the end of the CDR3 is missing. This chain links TRBV25-1 with TRBJ2-2; TRBD1 aligns across 9 bases. The germline gives CDR1 MGHDK, CDR2 SYGVNS. CDR3 length equals 15 residues. V shed 6 bases, J shed 6 bases, and the junction held 8 bases outside the gene matches. The CDR3 loop reads CASRQDRGGSGELFL. The CDR3 DNA sequence: TGTGCCAGCAGGCAAGACAGGGGGGGGTCCGGGGAGCTGTTTTTA.

This clonotype was counted between two and nine times. The J gene is TRBJ1-2, the V gene TRBV29-1; D is undetermined. This CDR3 is built from 11 residues. Germline V lookup: CDR1 SQVTM, CDR2 ANQGSEA. V was shortened by 3 bases and J by 6 bases, with 8 bases between the two germline ends. For the CDR3, the DNA is TGCAGCGTTGACGGGAGGAATGGCTACACCTTC. As protein: CSVDGRNGYTF.

This clonotype came up a few times. The chain recombines TRBV5-1 with TRBJ1-4; tentatively, D is TRBD1 (5 bases). This CDR3 comprises 15 residues. Between the trimmed V and J ends, which lost 0 bases and 8 bases, there was a span of 14 bases. The germline gives CDR1 SGHRS, CDR2 YFSETQ. The CDR3 protein is CASSLVWERGEKLFF. In DNA, the CDR3 is TGCGCCAGCAGCTTGGTCTGGGAACGGGGCGAAAAACTGTTTTTT.

V usage is TRBV6-5 and J usage is TRBJ1-6; tentative D call: TRBD1 (5 bases). V was trimmed by 6 bases and J by 5 bases, leaving 14 bases between them. CDR1 and CDR2 (germline): MNHEY, SVGAGI. The CDR3 loop spans 15 amino acids. The CDR3 DNA is TGTGCCAGCAGGCGGGGAGCAGGGCATAATTCACCCCTCCACTTT. Its translation: CASRRGAGHNSPLHF.

This clonotype was observed a handful of times. The rearrangement joins TRBV24-1 to TRBJ2-1; TRBD1 agrees at 8 bases. Germline CDR1 reads KGHDR; CDR2 reads SFDVKD. With 2 bases clipped from V and 6 bases from J, the junction kept 11 bases outside the gene matches. The CDR3 totals 17 residues. The DNA for the CDR3 is TGTGCCACCAGTGATTGGGGACAGGAAACTAGACGCAATGAGCAGTTCTTC. Its protein product is CATSDWGQETRRNEQFF.

This clonotype came up a few times. This sequence joins TRBV6-1 and TRBJ1-6, with D possibly being TRBD1 (6 bases). Per the germline V gene, CDR1 is MNHNS and CDR2 is SASEGT. This CDR3 spans 15 amino acids. V lost 4 bases, J lost 7 bases, and 14 bases lay in between. CDR3 region: CASSGSGQGNSPLHF. CDR3 DNA sequence: TGTGCCAGCAGTGGGTCGGGCCAGGGGAATTCACCCCTCCACTTT.

This clonotype was seen more than once but under ten times. The CDR3 loop is CASSPDRWSSEAFF. CDR3 nucleotides: TGCGCCAGCAGCCCGGACAGGTGGTCTTCTGAAGCTTTCTTT. The chain employs TRBV5-1 and TRBJ1-1; TRBD1 matches 7 bases. Germline V gene data show CDR1 as SGHRS and CDR2 as YFSETQ. The junction had 9 bases not matched to a gene; V was cut back by 4 bases and J by 6 bases. The CDR3 loop spans 14 amino acids.

This sequence joins TRBV11-2 and TRBJ2-5; 8 bases agree with TRBD2. CDR3 length: 15 amino acids. CDR1 SGHAT and CDR2 FQNNGV come from the germline V gene. V lost 5 bases, J lost 4 bases, and 9 bases stayed unmatched. The DNA of the CDR3 is TGTGCCAGCAGCCCCCCGACTAGCGTAGGAGAGACCCAGTACTTC. It codes for CASSPPTSVGETQYF.

A few counts support this clonotype. The rearrangement joins TRBV3-1 to TRBJ2-1; 7 bases map to TRBD1. The CDR3 has 16 residues. Losses at the gene ends were 1 base for V and 7 bases for J; bases not matched to a gene: 10. From germline, CDR1 is LGHDT and CDR2 YNNKEL (reference sequence). CDR3 sequence reads: CASSQGVAGGPNEQFF. In DNA, the CDR3 is TGTGCCAGCAGCCAAGGCGTGGCAGGGGGTCCAAATGAGCAGTTCTTC.

The chain combines TRBV29-1 with TRBJ1-1; a possible D gene is TRBD1 (6 bases). Deletions cut 4 bases from V and 8 bases from J, with 14 bases between. The CDR3 covers 12 residues. Per the germline V gene, CDR1 is SQVTM and CDR2 is ANQGSEA. This CDR3 is CSVVRLGGEAFF. The CDR3 bases are TGCAGCGTTGTTAGGCTTGGGGGCGAAGCTTTCTTT.

The chain couples TRBV7-9 to TRBJ1-4; D not certain. V lost 6 bases to trimming and J lost 4 bases, with 18 bases between them. Germline CDR1 is SEHNR and CDR2 is FQNEAQ (reference sequence). This CDR3 contains 16 residues. This CDR3 is CASSRQSDGLNEKLFF. CDR3 nucleotides: TGTGCCAGCAGTCGCCAGTCAGACGGCCTTAATGAAAAACTGTTTTTT.

The genes are TRBV12-3 or TRBV12-4 and TRBJ2-3, with 11 bases fitting TRBD2. This CDR3 region has 16 residues. After removal of 5 bases from V and 3 bases from J, the junction contained 7 bases not matched to a gene. CDR3 DNA sequence: TGTGCCAGCAGTCCTACCGGGACTAGCGGAACAGATACGCAGTATTTT. Amino acids: CASSPTGTSGTDTQYF.

This clonotype occurred a few times. The chain links TRBV3-1 to TRBJ1-2; 8 bases fit TRBD1. V gave up 1 base and J gave up 4 bases; unmatched junction bases: 8. The CDR3 has 16 residues. The germline gives CDR1 LGHDT, CDR2 YNNKEL (reference sequence). The CDR3 DNA reads TGTGCCAGCAGCCAAGGGCTCAGGGGGCCTAGCTATGGCTACACCTTC. It codes for CASSQGLRGPSYGYTF.

This clonotype has just a few counts. This chain links TRBV15 with TRBJ1-5; D possibly corresponds to TRBD1 (5 bases). V was pared by 5 bases and J by 5 bases, with 19 bases between. The CDR3 sequence is 16 residues long. Germline assignment: CDR1 LNHNV and CDR2 YYDKDF (reference sequence). CDR3 sequence reads: CATSSTLEGKDQPQHF. The CDR3 nucleotides read TGTGCCACCAGCTCAACCCTGGAGGGGAAGGATCAGCCCCAGCATTTT. Complete variable domain (other parts from reference TRBV15 and TRBJ1-5): DAMVIQNPRYQVTQFGKPVTLSCSQTLNHNVMYWYQQKSSQAPKLLFHYYDKDFNNEADTPDNFQSRRPNTSFCFLDIRSPGLGDTAMYLCATSSTLEGKDQPQHFGDGTRLSIL.

This clonotype was observed a few times. The V gene is TRBV9, the J gene TRBJ2-5; TRBD1 matches 7 bases. This CDR3 is built from 14 residues. J was trimmed by 1 base and V by 3 bases; bases with no gene match: 3. Germline loops: CDR1 SGDLS, CDR2 YYNGEE. CDR3 region: CASSGEGAQETQYF. DNA for the CDR3: TGTGCCAGCAGCGGTGAGGGGGCCCAAGAGACCCAGTACTTC.

This clonotype has more than one count but fewer than ten. CDR3 sequence (DNA): TGTGCCAGCAGCTTGGGACAGGGCTCAGAAGCTTTCTTT. It specifies CASSLGQGSEAFF. The rearrangement uses TRBV7-6 and TRBJ1-1; 9 nucleotides align to TRBD1. The ends lost 3 bases at V and 8 bases at J; junction bases unmatched: 4. The CDR3 spans 13 residues. Germline CDR1 is SGHVS and CDR2 is FNYEAQ.